This T cell receptor beta chain was documented in a study of Graves' ophthalmopathy and Graves' hyperthyroidism. Findings and limits, study-wide: Appearing in blood as well were most expanded thyroid clonotypes above 0.001 frequency.

TCR beta CDR3 regions were amplified from RNA transcripts. Second-round multiplex PCR followed a first-round RT-PCR using HTBI primers. MiXCR, run by TCRdb on the multiplex PCR reads, gives a single entry per CDR3 protein. This table holds about 600,000 distinct CDR3 sequences, about two fifths found once. Ages of hyperthyroidism patients ran from 18 to 65, and their diagnoses were new, under 2 months' duration. No donor had other autoimmune disease, uncontrolled infection, pregnancy or lactation. A diagnosis was made from clinical symptoms together with serum thyroxine, TRAb, thyroid ultrasound and orbital computed tomography. Trimming cost V 6 bases and J 8 bases; bases outside gene matches: 9. The CDR3 consists of 15 residues. In germline, CDR1 is SEHNR, CDR2 FQNEAQ (reference sequence). A word on this clonotype: The antigen remains unidentified.

The sequence derives from an adult man with Graves' hyperthyroidism. The sequenced sample was peripheral blood or thyroid tissue (not recorded which). V usage is TRBV7-9 and J usage is TRBJ1-6; TRBD1 agrees at 8 bases. Here the CDR3 DNA reads TGTGCCAGCAGTTCTAGGACAGGGTGGCATTCACCCCTCCACTTT. The encoded protein is CASSSRTGWHSPLHF. The complete variable domain, with remaining parts taken from reference TRBV7-9 and TRBJ1-6, reads DTGVSQNPRHKITKRGQNVTFRCDPISEHNRLYWYRQTLGQGPEFLTYFQNEAQLEKSRLLSDRFSAERPKGSFSTLEIQRTEQGDSAMYLCASSSRTGWHSPLHFGNGTRLTVT.